This T cell receptor (beta chain) was recorded in a study of Graves' ophthalmopathy and Graves' hyperthyroidism. The sample holds many counts of this clonotype. PBMCs were isolated from an approximately 9.4 ml sample of fresh peripheral blood. From RNA, the CDR3 regions of TCR beta chains were amplified and sequenced. The authors performed first-round RT-PCR with HTBI primers and then a second-round multiplex PCR. TCRdb independently ran MiXCR on the multiplex PCR reads; one entry per CDR3 protein. The sample includes over 500,000 distinct CDR3 sequences, 20% to 25% of them seen just once. Source material: peripheral blood. The sequence derives from a woman under 30 with stable Graves' hyperthyroidism. Some clones in this sample may be carry-over from other donors' samples.

CDR3 in DNA: TGCGCCAGCAGCTTTCGCAGCACAGTGACCTACGAGCAGTACTTC. Its protein is CASSFRSTVTYEQYF. The chain has TRBV5-1 and TRBJ2-7; D is ambiguous. V lost 2 bases and J 2 bases, leaving 14 bases between the germline ends. Germline V gene data show CDR1 as SGHRS and CDR2 as YFSETQ. The length of the CDR3 is 15 residues.